This entry lists 23 T cell receptor beta chains sequenced from one sample in a study of blood T cell repertoires in COVID-19. TCRdb's table, derived via immunoSEQ multiplex PCR, lists solely in-frame clones and lacks some. The sample shows 280,000 or so clones, around 87% of them seen only once. The specimen sequenced was peripheral blood. These receptors came from a woman in her thirties who had recovered from COVID-19.

The CDR3 DNA follows: TGTGCTAGTGGTTCCCTGGGACAGGGTTGGGGCTACACCTTC. Translated: CASGSLGQGWGYTF. The chain is built from TRBV12-5 and TRBJ1-2; TRBD1 matches at 9 bases. Germline CDR1 is LGHNT and CDR2 is FRNRAP. There are 14 residues in the CDR3. Unmatched junction bases numbered 8, after V lost 4 bases and J lost 8 bases.

This clone was seen only a few times. J is TRBJ2-1 and V is TRBV6-4, with TRBD1 matching over 10 bases. The CDR3 totals 12 residues. The V gene end was trimmed by 6 bases and the J gene end by 8 bases; junction bases not matched to a gene: 1. CDR1 MRHNA and CDR2 SNTAGT come from the germline V gene. This CDR3 is CASSGQGDEQFF. The CDR3 DNA reads TGTGCCAGCAGCGGACAGGGGGATGAGCAGTTCTTC.

The chain is built from TRBV5-4 and TRBJ2-1, with TRBD2 matching over 7 bases. Germline V gene data show CDR1 as SGHNT and CDR2 as YYREEE (reference sequence). V lost 4 bases to trimming and J lost 8 bases; unmatched junction nucleotides: 12. The CDR3 totals 15 residues. Here the CDR3 reads CASSPPSRGTDEQFF. The CDR3 DNA follows: TGTGCCAGCAGCCCGCCCTCGCGGGGGACGGATGAGCAGTTCTTC.

A single count supports this clone. V is TRBV29-1 and J is TRBJ2-7; 7 bases map to TRBD1. The CDR3 totals 15 residues. CDR1 is SQVTM and CDR2 is ANQGSEA in the germline V gene. V gave up 0 bases and J gave up 2 bases; unmatched junction bases: 7. CDR3 DNA: TGCAGCGTTGAAGATGGGGACAGAACGACCTACGAGCAGTACTTC. This gives the protein CSVEDGDRTTYEQYF.

The CDR3 DNA reads as TGTGCCAGCAGCCAGACAGGTGTTGGCTACACCTTC. Its translation: CASSQTGVGYTF. The rearrangement links TRBV3-1 (or the pseudogene TRBV3-2) to TRBJ1-2, with a tentative D call TRBD1 (6 bases). Trimming took 3 bases from V and 7 from J, leaving 9 bases between them. From germline, CDR1 is LGHDT and CDR2 YNNKEL (reference sequence). CDR3 size: 12 residues.

The rearrangement uses TRBV6-5 and TRBJ1-3, with 8 bases identical to TRBD1. The junction had 1 base not matched to a gene; V was cut back by 6 bases and J by 3 bases. CDR1 is MNHEY, CDR2 SVGAGI, per germline. The CDR3 consists of 13 residues. The CDR3 here is CASRQGVGNTIYF. Here the CDR3 DNA reads TGTGCCAGCAGACAGGGGGTTGGAAACACCATATATTTT.

The chain employs TRBV29-1 and TRBJ2-1; 8 nucleotides agree with TRBD2. Germline V CDR1 and CDR2: SQVTM, ANQGSEA. With 4 bases clipped from V and 4 bases from J, the junction kept 9 bases outside the gene matches. The length of the CDR3 is 15 residues. The CDR3 reads CSVGPGRAFYNEQFF. The CDR3 DNA is TGCAGCGTTGGACCCGGGAGGGCCTTTTACAATGAGCAGTTCTTC.

The chain has TRBV5-4 and TRBJ2-2, with 8 bases identical to TRBD2. CDR3 size: 18 residues. Germline V gene sequence: CDR1 SGHNT, CDR2 YYREEE (reference sequence). The V and J ends lost 3 bases and 1 base, in that order; junction bases with no gene match: 11. The CDR3 loop reads CASSSPLGAGENTGELFF. The CDR3 DNA sequence: TGTGCCAGCAGCTCCCCCCTAGGAGCGGGGGAGAACACCGGGGAGCTGTTTTTT. The variable domain in full, completed from reference TRBV5-4 and TRBJ2-2, reads ETGVTQSPTHLIKTRGQQVTLRCSSQSGHNTVSWYQQALGQGPQFIFQYYREEENGRGNFPPRFSGLQFPNYSSELNVNALELDDSALYLCASSSPLGAGENTGELFFGEGSRLTVL.

The V and J genes are TRBV5-8 and TRBJ2-3, with a tentative D call TRBD2 (5 bases). Germline lookup yields CDR1 SGHTS and CDR2 YDEGEE. CDR3 size: 15 residues. V was trimmed by 4 bases and J by 4 bases, leaving 16 bases between them. The CDR3 nucleotides are TGTGCCAGCAGCAGGGAAGGCTCCGGGGCAGATACGCAGTATTTT. As protein: CASSREGSGADTQYF.

This clone was counted a few times. The chain has TRBV5-1 and TRBJ1-1; a possible D gene is TRBD1 (6 bases). Between the trimmed V and J ends, which lost 2 bases and 7 bases, there was a span of 15 bases. Germline CDR1 SGHRS, CDR2 YFSETQ. The CDR3 sequence is 14 residues long. This chain's CDR3 is CASSFQTDRFEAFF. The CDR3 coding sequence is TGCGCCAGCAGCTTCCAGACCGACAGGTTTGAAGCTTTCTTT.

This chain joins TRBV4-3 and TRBJ1-4, with D unresolved. The CDR3 is made up of 14 amino acids. CDR1 and CDR2 from the germline V gene are LGHNA and YSLEER. V was cut by 0 bases and J by 7 bases, with 9 bases left in between. As DNA, the CDR3 is TGCGCCAGCAGCCAAGATAGCGCGACTGAAAAACTGTTTTTT. This codes for CASSQDSATEKLFF.

This chain uses TRBV9 with TRBJ1-6; 7 positions agree with TRBD1. The V and J ends lost 0 bases and 9 bases, in that order; junction bases with no gene match: 3. From germline, CDR1 is SGDLS and CDR2 YYNGEE. The CDR3 spans 14 residues. The CDR3 nucleotides read TGTGCCAGCAGCGTAGTACAGGGGAGTTCACCCCTCCACTTT. Its protein product is CASSVVQGSSPLHF.

The chain uses TRBV9 and TRBJ2-2; D unclear. The CDR3 is made up of 14 amino acids. Germline V gives CDR1 SGDLS, CDR2 YYNGEE. Trimming removed 0 bases from V and 5 bases from J, with 8 bases in between. The DNA of the CDR3 is TGTGCCAGCAGCGTAGACTTGCGGACCGGGGAGCTGTTTTTT. It specifies CASSVDLRTGELFF.

This clone was observed a single time. This rearrangement joins TRBV18 to TRBJ2-3; D unclear. Trimming shortened V by 3 bases and J by 4 bases, and 2 bases separated the two germline ends. CDR3 length: 11 amino acids. Germline CDR1 and CDR2: KGHSH and LQKENI. The CDR3 nucleotides are TGTGCCAGCTCACCCGCAGATACGCAGTATTTT. Amino acids: CASSPADTQYF.

The genes are TRBV19 and TRBJ2-7; 12 bases line up with TRBD2. Germline CDR1 is LNHDA and CDR2 is SQIVND (reference sequence). The CDR3 is 15 amino acids. Trimming cost V 4 bases and J 2 bases; bases outside gene matches: 3. This chain's CDR3 is CASSRGLAGTYEQYF. In nucleotides, the CDR3 is TGTGCCAGTAGTAGAGGACTAGCGGGAACCTACGAGCAGTACTTC.

A single count supports this clone. This chain joins TRBV10-3 and TRBJ1-2; D gene unclear. The CDR3 sequence is 14 residues long. V was shortened by 7 bases and J by 0 bases, with 12 bases between the two germline ends. Germline lookup yields CDR1 ENHRY and CDR2 SYGVKD. DNA for the CDR3: TGTGCCATCAATACACGCCCAGCTAACTATGGCTACACCTTC. Translation gives CAINTRPANYGYTF.

V is TRBV2 and J is TRBJ1-5; possible D gene TRBD1, 6 bases. The V end was cut by 3 bases, the J end by 4 bases, with 13 bases between. Germline CDR1 SNHLY, CDR2 FYNNEI. The CDR3 contains 15 residues. The CDR3 loop reads CASSDTGTGNQPQHF. The CDR3 DNA sequence: TGTGCCAGCAGTGATACAGGGACGGGTAATCAGCCCCAGCATTTT.

The chain uses TRBV19 and TRBJ2-5; the match to TRBD1 covers 7 bases. Trimming took 3 bases from V and 5 from J; bases not matched to a gene: 3. The germline V gene encodes CDR1 LNHDA and CDR2 SQIVND (reference sequence). This CDR3 is 13 amino acids long. The CDR3, as DNA: TGTGCCAGTAGTATGACAGGGCTGGAGACCCAGTACTTC. Encoded protein: CASSMTGLETQYF.

V is TRBV4-1 and J is TRBJ2-2, with 7 bases that match TRBD1. The trim removed 3 bases at V and 2 bases at J, leaving 3 bases unmatched. Germline loops: CDR1 MGHRA, CDR2 YSYEKL. The CDR3 has 15 amino acids. The CDR3 here is CASSQGQTNTGELFF. CDR3 bases: TGCGCCAGCAGCCAGGGACAGACTAACACCGGGGAGCTGTTTTTT.

The chain is built from TRBV7-2 and TRBJ2-5; perhaps TRBD2 as D (6 bases). Trimming took off 5 bases at V and 0 bases at J, with 10 bases between the two ends. Germline loops: CDR1 SGHTA, CDR2 FQGNSA. This CDR3 spans 14 amino acids. CDR3 DNA: TGTGCCAGCAGCCCCCGGGACTACCAAGAGACCCAGTACTTC. Translating it yields CASSPRDYQETQYF.

V gene TRBV20-1 combines with J gene TRBJ1-1; unclear D gene. Germline V lookup: CDR1 DFQATT, CDR2 SNEGSKA (reference sequence). Trimming took 6 bases from V and 4 from J, leaving 9 bases between them. The CDR3 runs to 11 residues. CDR3 sequence (DNA): TGCAGTGCGAAGGAGGCCACTGAAGCTTTCTTT. It encodes CSAKEATEAFF.

The rearrangement links TRBV19 to TRBJ1-2, with TRBD1 identical over 8 bases. V lost 6 bases to trimming and J lost 1 base; unmatched junction nucleotides: 4. The length of the CDR3 is 14 residues. CDR1 is LNHDA and CDR2 is SQIVND in the germline V gene (reference sequence). CDR3 sequence: CASRTDRDNYGYTF. CDR3 nucleotide sequence: TGTGCCAGTAGGACGGACAGGGATAACTATGGCTACACCTTC.

The rearrangement links TRBV11-3 to TRBJ2-2; TRBD2 might be the D (6 bases). CDR1 is SGHNT and CDR2 is YENEEA in the germline V gene. This CDR3 has 16 residues. Trimming pared 4 bases from V and 5 bases from J, leaving 17 bases between. CDR3 DNA sequence: TGTGCCAGCAGCTCAGTAGCGGTTGGAGGGACCGGGGAGCTGTTTTTT. It specifies CASSSVAVGGTGELFF.